Below, one T cell receptor (beta chain) is given with its context. The antigen is not known. Time point noted: week 11, during vaccination. Topical imiquimod was applied with each vaccine dose, which held 300 ug of mutant IDH1 20-mer peptide. Each tumor in the donors was a new WHO grade 3 or 4 astrocytoma, IDH1-mutant and ATRX-lost. This sample stems from a study of a mutant IDH1 vaccine in newly diagnosed glioma. On the study more broadly: Vaccines began 4-6 weeks after radiotherapy alone, or with temozolomide cycles. Patients got radiotherapy, temozolomide, or both beforehand, and most got both.

Study-wide points: Of the patients, less than 95% had vaccine-induced immune responses.

Some clones are missing from TCRdb's copy, which holds only in-frame ones; the method was immunoSEQ multiplex PCR. The sample has about 130,000 clones, around 77% seen once. Trimming cost V 5 bases and J 7 bases, with 16 bases left between them. The CDR3 runs to 15 residues. The clonotype comes from a man aged 40-49 years with glioma. The sample in question was PBMCs, obtained from a glioma patient whose treatment included an IDH1 peptide vaccine. V and J are TRBV5-3 and TRBJ1-6, with a weak D call TRBD1 (5 bases). Being an ORF, TRBV5-3 has a function that is uncertain. The CDR3: CARRKPGPGNSPLHF. In DNA form, the CDR3 reads TGTGCCAGAAGAAAACCGGGACCTGGGAATTCACCCCTCCACTTT.